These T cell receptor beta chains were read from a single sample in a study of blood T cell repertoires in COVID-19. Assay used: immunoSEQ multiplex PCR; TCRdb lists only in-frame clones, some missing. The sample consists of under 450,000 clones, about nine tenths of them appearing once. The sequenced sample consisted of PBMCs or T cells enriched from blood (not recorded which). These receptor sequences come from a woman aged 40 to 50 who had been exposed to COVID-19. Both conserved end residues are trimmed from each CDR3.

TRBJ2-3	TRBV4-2	ASSLGGGGTDTQY
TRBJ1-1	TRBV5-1	ASSRQSSTEAF
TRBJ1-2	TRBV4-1	ASSMTGDMHGYT
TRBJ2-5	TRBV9	ASSDGGTGETQY
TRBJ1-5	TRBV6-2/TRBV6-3	ASSSSGGNQPQH
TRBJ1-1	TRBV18	ASSALTGRTEAF
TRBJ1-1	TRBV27	ASMSLIDEAF
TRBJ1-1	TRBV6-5	ASSSGVDTEAF
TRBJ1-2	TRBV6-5	ASSYSGGTNYGYT
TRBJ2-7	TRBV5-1	ASSLERTSSYEQY
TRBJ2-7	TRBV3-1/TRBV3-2	ASSLGGSLSYEQY
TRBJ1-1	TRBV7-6	ASTEGQNTEAF
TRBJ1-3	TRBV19	ASTPPTGTFSGNTIY
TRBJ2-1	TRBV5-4	ASSLEGRGGGNEQF
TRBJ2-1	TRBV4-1	ASSQFLTGPYEQF
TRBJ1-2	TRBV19	ASSPTAGNYGYT
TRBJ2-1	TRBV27	ASSKPGTVVNEQF
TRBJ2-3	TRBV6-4	ASSEQRTDTQY
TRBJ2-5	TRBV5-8	ASSLEERGAETQY